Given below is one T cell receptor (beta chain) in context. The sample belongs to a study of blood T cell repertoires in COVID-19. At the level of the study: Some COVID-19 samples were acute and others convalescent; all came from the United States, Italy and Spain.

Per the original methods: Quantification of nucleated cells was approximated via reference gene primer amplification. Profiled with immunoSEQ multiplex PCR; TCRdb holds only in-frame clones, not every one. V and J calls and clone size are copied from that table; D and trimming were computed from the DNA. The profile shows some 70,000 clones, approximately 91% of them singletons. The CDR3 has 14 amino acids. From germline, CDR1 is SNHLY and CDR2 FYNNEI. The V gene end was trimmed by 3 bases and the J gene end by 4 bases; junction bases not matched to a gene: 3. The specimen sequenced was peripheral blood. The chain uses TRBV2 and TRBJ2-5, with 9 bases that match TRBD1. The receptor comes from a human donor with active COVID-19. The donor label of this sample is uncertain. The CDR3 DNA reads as TGTGCCAGCAGTGATGCGACAGGGGGAGAGACCCAGTACTTC. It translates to CASSDATGGETQYF.